This record concerns one T cell receptor beta chain sequence. TCRdb re-derived calls from the RT-PCR reads in MiXCR, one entry per CDR3 protein. The repertoire holds about 680,000 distinct CDR3 sequences, with 14% as singletons. The V gene lost 5 bases and the J gene lost 4 bases, with 14 bases spanning the gap. In germline, CDR1 is MNHEY, CDR2 SMNVEV (reference sequence). The CDR3 has 15 amino acids. The J gene is TRBJ1-4, the V gene TRBV27; D may be TRBD1 (6 bases). Material for sequencing was memory CD4+ T cells from blood. This clonotype was sampled from a female donor in good health, serving as a healthy control. The CDR3 sequence: CASSHGQTNNEKLFF. The DNA of the CDR3 is TGTGCCAGCAGTCACGGACAGACGAATAATGAAAAACTGTTTTTT.